This T cell receptor beta chain emerged from a study of blood T cells in healthy people across ages. Study-wide results and limits: A roughly linear age-dependent decrease characterized TCR beta diversity per million T cells.

Points on this clonotype: The antigen is undetermined.

From germline, CDR1 is SGHRS and CDR2 YFSETQ. V lost 5 bases to trimming and J lost 0 bases; unmatched junction nucleotides: 11. This CDR3 region has 18 residues. A second PCR, run for about 7 to 11 cycles, used a sample-barcoded 5' primer plus a J-beta primer mix. TCRdb re-called the 5' RACE reads with MiXCR, one entry per CDR3 protein. The sample has over a million distinct CDR3 sequences, 40% to 45% seen once. The chain is built from TRBV5-1 and TRBJ2-1; 10 bases match TRBD2. The sequenced sample consisted of blood. This clonotype originated in a woman aged 60-75 years in good health. Here the CDR3 reads CASRLAGGLSFSYNEQFF. The CDR3 bases are TGCGCCAGCAGATTAGCGGGAGGCCTCAGTTTCTCCTACAATGAGCAGTTCTTC. Using reference TRBV5-1 and TRBJ2-1 for the parts outside the CDR3, the full variable domain is KAGVTQTPRYLIKTRGQQVTLSCSPISGHRSVSWYQQTPGQGLQFLFEYFSETQRNKGNFPGRFSGRQFSNSRSEMNVSTLELGDSALYLCASRLAGGLSFSYNEQFFGPGTRLTVL.